A single sample is the source of the 12 T cell receptor beta chains below, sequenced in a study of T cell repertoires in cytomegalovirus infection. TCRdb reprocessed the reads via MiXCR and lists one record per CDR3 protein. The sample contains 170,000 or so distinct CDR3 sequences, about 15% of which appear only once. The sample comprised CD8+ T cells from PBMCs. These receptors were taken from a human donor in good health (CMV status not recorded). Some clones in this sample may be carry-over from other donors' samples.

This clonotype was seen more than once but under ten times. This chain links TRBV5-1 with TRBJ1-4; D remains unclear. The ends were cut back, 0 bases at V and 3 bases at J, with 3 bases in the middle. The CDR3 spans 13 residues. The germline gives CDR1 SGHRS, CDR2 YFSETQ. The DNA of the CDR3 is TGCGCCAGCAGCTTGGCCGCTAATGAAAAACTGTTTTTT. Its translation: CASSLAANEKLFF. Together with reference TRBV5-1 and TRBJ1-4, the CDR3 gives the full variable domain: KAGVTQTPRYLIKTRGQQVTLSCSPISGHRSVSWYQQTPGQGLQFLFEYFSETQRNKGNFPGRFSGRQFSNSRSEMNVSTLELGDSALYLCASSLAANEKLFFGSGTQLSVL.

This clonotype occurred a few times. V is TRBV7-9 and J is TRBJ2-5, with a possible D match to TRBD1 (5 bases). CDR1 and CDR2 (germline): SEHNR, FQNEAQ (reference sequence). The CDR3 covers 12 residues. Trimming cost V 2 bases and J 4 bases, with 5 bases left between them. In DNA, the CDR3 is TGTGCCAGCAGCTTAAGGGGAGAGACCCAGTACTTC. Its protein is CASSLRGETQYF.

In its sample, this clonotype was seen a few times. This rearrangement joins TRBV6-1 to TRBJ1-1, with a possible D match to TRBD1 (6 bases). The V and J ends lost 7 bases and 1 base respectively, with 7 bases between them. The germline gives CDR1 MNHNS, CDR2 SASEGT. This CDR3 contains 12 residues. The CDR3 DNA reads as TGTGCCAGCACAGGGGCGAACACTGAAGCTTTCTTT. Protein sequence: CASTGANTEAFF.

The chain links TRBV7-2 to TRBJ2-7; no firm D call. V was clipped by 2 bases and J by 3 bases, with 20 bases between them. The germline CDR1 and CDR2 sequences are SGHTA and FQGNSA. CDR3 length: 17 amino acids. The DNA of the CDR3 is TGTGCCAGCAGCTTAAACGTCCGTCTAGACTCTCACTACGAGCAGTACTTC. Translation gives CASSLNVRLDSHYEQYF. Filled out from reference TRBV7-2 and TRBJ2-7, the complete variable domain reads GAGVSQSPSNKVTEKGKDVELRCDPISGHTALYWYRQSLGQGLEFLIYFQGNSAPDKSGLPSDRFSAERTGGSVSTLTIQRTQQEDSAVYLCASSLNVRLDSHYEQYFGPGTRLTVT.

This clonotype appeared many times. This chain connects TRBV7-2 to TRBJ2-7; TRBD1 matches 9 bases. J lost 7 bases, V lost 3 bases, and 7 bases had no gene match. CDR3 length: 14 amino acids. CDR1 SGHTA and CDR2 FQGNSA come from the germline V gene. In nucleotides, the CDR3 is TGTGCCAGCAGCTTGCGGGACAGGGAAAGGGAGCAGTACTTC. The encoded protein is CASSLRDREREQYF.

Only a few counts were recorded for this clonotype. This chain joins TRBV7-9 and TRBJ2-7; a weak D match, TRBD1 (5 bases). The CDR3 has 11 residues. Per germline, CDR1 SEHNR and CDR2 FQNEAQ (reference sequence). Trimming removed 5 bases from V and 6 bases from J, with 8 bases in between. The CDR3 DNA follows: TGTGCCAGCAGCCCAGGGTTCGAGCAGTACTTC. Translating gives CASSPGFEQYF.

V usage is TRBV7-2 and J usage is TRBJ2-7; D tentatively reads TRBD1 or TRBD2 (6 bases each). Germline V gene sequence: CDR1 SGHTA, CDR2 FQGNSA. CDR3 length: 15 residues. The germline V and J ends were trimmed by 2 bases and 4 bases, with 15 bases remaining between them. The CDR3 reads CASSLSIGGRYEQYF. The CDR3 nucleotides are TGTGCCAGCAGCTTATCCATCGGGGGCAGGTACGAGCAGTACTTC.

This clonotype was recorded a few times. The gene calls are TRBV14 and TRBJ1-6; no clear D. CDR1 and CDR2 (germline): SGHDN, FVKESK. The CDR3 length is 13 residues. Trimming stripped 2 bases from V and 6 bases from J, with 5 bases between. CDR3 residues: CASSQMSNSPLHF. The CDR3 DNA reads as TGTGCCAGCAGCCAAATGAGTAATTCACCCCTCCACTTT.

This clonotype came up a few times. This chain uses TRBV11-2 with TRBJ1-2, with TRBD1 matching over 10 bases. With V trimmed by 4 bases and J by 4 bases, 6 bases remained unmatched. CDR1 is SGHAT, CDR2 FQNNGV, per germline. CDR3 size: 15 residues. CDR3 loop: CASSSTTGGGYGYTF. The CDR3 nucleotides read TGTGCCAGCAGCTCCACGACAGGGGGCGGCTATGGCTACACCTTC.

This clonotype showed up just a few times. The genes are TRBV6-2 or TRBV6-3 and TRBJ2-1; weak D call: TRBD1 (6 bases). Germline V gene lookup returns CDR1 MNHEY and CDR2 SVGEGT. Deletions cut 5 bases from V and 4 bases from J, with 15 bases between. There are 15 residues in the CDR3. The DNA for the CDR3 is TGTGCCAGCAGTCGAACCGGGACAAGATACAATGAGCAGTTCTTC. Amino acid sequence: CASSRTGTRYNEQFF.

This chain uses TRBV28 with TRBJ1-5; 9 bases agree with TRBD1. V lost 3 bases, J lost 8 bases, and 11 bases stayed unmatched. The CDR3 totals 16 residues. Per germline, CDR1 MDHEN and CDR2 SYDVKM. CDR3 in amino acids: CASSFPRDRVYEPQHF. The DNA for the CDR3 is TGTGCCAGCAGTTTCCCCCGGGACAGGGTATACGAGCCCCAGCATTTT.

The chain links TRBV9 to TRBJ2-7; no clear D gene. Germline CDR1 is SGDLS and CDR2 is YYNGEE. This CDR3 comprises 13 residues. Trimming took 2 bases from V and 5 from J, leaving 11 bases between them. For the CDR3, the DNA is TGTGCCAGCAGCGTCGGACCTGGAAACGAGCAGTACTTC. Translated, it gives CASSVGPGNEQYF.